What follows are 8 T cell receptor beta chains derived from one specimen sequenced in a study of blood T cell repertoires in COVID-19. TCRdb keeps only in-frame clones here, not all; method: immunoSEQ multiplex PCR. The sample includes roughly 250,000 clones, about four fifths of them seen just once. The sample taken for sequencing was peripheral blood. These receptors were obtained from a woman aged 60-75 years with active or convalescent COVID-19.

The chain carries TRBV25-1 and TRBJ1-1, with D hard to call. The CDR3 has 13 amino acids. Germline lookup yields CDR1 MGHDK and CDR2 SYGVNS. V gave up 3 bases and J gave up 1 base, with 6 bases separating them. Here the CDR3 DNA reads TGTGCCAGCAGTGATCCAGGGAACACTGAAGCTTTCTTT. Amino acid sequence: CASSDPGNTEAFF.

The chain uses TRBV19 and TRBJ1-1; perhaps TRBD1 as D (5 bases). Germline V gives CDR1 LNHDA, CDR2 SQIVND (reference sequence). Trimming removed 4 bases from V and 5 bases from J, with 11 bases in between. The CDR3 has 13 amino acids. The DNA for the CDR3 is TGTGCCAGTAGTAAGGGGATTTGGACTGAAGCTTTCTTT. Its translation: CASSKGIWTEAFF.

The chain couples TRBV10-3 to TRBJ2-7; TRBD2 matches at 8 bases. CDR1 and CDR2 (germline): ENHRY, SYGVKD. The trim removed 10 bases at V and 9 bases at J, leaving 17 bases unmatched. The CDR3 covers 14 residues. This CDR3 is CATRPGLEEAGQYF. The CDR3 DNA is TGTGCCACCAGACCGGGACTAGAGGAAGCCGGGCAGTACTTC.

This clone has only one observation. This chain links TRBV14 with TRBJ2-3, with 8 bases lining up with TRBD1. The CDR3 runs 15 residues. Trimming removed 6 bases from V and 3 bases from J; junction bases left unmatched: 8. Germline lookup yields CDR1 SGHDN and CDR2 FVKESK. This chain's CDR3 is CASSDRTGWTDTQYF. CDR3 bases: TGTGCCAGCAGTGACAGGACAGGGTGGACAGATACGCAGTATTTT.

Details on this clone: The same CDR3 also results from other DNA sequences found in this sample. The V and J genes are TRBV12-3 or TRBV12-4 and TRBJ1-1; D gene ambiguous. The V and J ends lost 2 bases and 1 base respectively, with 5 bases between them. There are 13 residues in the CDR3. The CDR3 loop is CASSLSGNTEAFF. The CDR3 DNA reads as TGTGCCAGCAGTTTATCGGGGAACACTGAAGCTTTCTTT.

This clone was recorded once. V and J are TRBV3-1 (or the pseudogene TRBV3-2) and TRBJ2-3, with 8 bases that match TRBD2. V gave up 1 base and J gave up 2 bases; unmatched junction bases: 8. This CDR3 comprises 17 residues. Germline CDR1 LGHDT, CDR2 YNNKEL (reference sequence). CDR3 DNA: TGTGCCAGCAGCCAAGTGGGGCGGGGGGCCGCCACAGATACGCAGTATTTT. It is translated as CASSQVGRGAATDTQYF.

The chain has TRBV21-1 and TRBJ2-1; TRBD1, the table's D call, lacks a check against the DNA. TRBV21-1 is noted as a pseudogene. CDR3 length equals 15 residues. The CDR3 bases are TGTGCCAGCAGCAAAGTCGACACAGGTTGCAATGAGCAGTTCTTC. It yields the protein CASSKVDTGCNEQFF.

The chain has TRBV7-3 and TRBJ2-5; D not certain. The germline CDR1 and CDR2 sequences are SGHTA and FQGTGA. V dropped 0 bases and J dropped 5 bases, with 10 bases sitting between them. CDR3 length: 14 amino acids. CDR3 sequence reads: CASSLTGASETQYF. In nucleotides, the CDR3 is TGTGCCAGCAGCTTAACCGGTGCGTCCGAGACCCAGTACTTC.